The sequence of this T cell receptor beta chain was determined in a study of beta chain features in type 1 diabetes. General observations from the study: A closer apparent resemblance between naive, central memory and Treg TCRB repertoires was seen in patients than in healthy donors. No resolution was reached here on whether HLA type influences TCRB rearrangement. All four CD4+ subsets from Type 1 diabetes patients carried moderately but significantly shorter TCRB CDR3s. There was a possibility that cDNA sequencing over-represented cells with high TCR expression.

Sequenced material consisted of expressed TCRB transcripts (all of the isolated RNA was reverse transcribed). TCRdb's copy holds only in-frame clones and misses some; the assay was immunoSEQ multiplex PCR. The sample consists of roughly 280,000 clones, approximately 25% of them appearing once. CDR1 is MRHNA and CDR2 is SNTAGT in the germline V gene. The CDR3 loop spans 13 amino acids. The V and J ends lost 6 bases and 3 bases, in that order; junction bases with no gene match: 3. This clone was seen a handful of times. The antigen is not known. The specimen sequenced was naive CD4+ T cells from blood. This rearrangement joins TRBV6-4 to TRBJ1-1; 8 positions agree with TRBD1. The sequence was obtained from a woman aged 25 to 39 with type 1 diabetes. CDR3 DNA sequence: TGTGCCAGCAGCCAACAGGGGGACACTGAAGCTTTCTTT. It yields the protein CASSQQGDTEAFF.